Listed below are T cell receptor beta chains from one sample, sequenced in a study. A single record per CDR3 protein comes from TCRdb applying MiXCR to the 5' RACE reads. The profile covers thousands of distinct CDR3 sequences, with over 70% appearing a single time and nearly 3.5% taken by the ten largest. Sequencing used naive CD4+ T cells sorted from blood. These TCRs come from a female donor with breast cancer. The CDR3 runs from the conserved cysteine through the conserved F or W. Fields, in order: D gene, J gene, clone size, CDR3 length, V gene, CDR3 protein, CDR3 DNA. The D gene is left open where the match is weak. Clone size is given for some rows only: seen once, a few or many times, or a class if the clone is expanded.

TRBD1 | TRBJ2-1 | few | 17 | TRBV20-1 | CSARDRRGRISYNEQFF | TGCAGTGCTAGAGATCGCAGGGGGCGAATCTCCTACAATGAGCAGTTCTTC
NA | TRBJ1-1 | once | 12 | TRBV12-3/TRBV12-4 | CAGSLTGGTAFF | TGTGCCGGCAGTCTCACCGGAGGAACGGCTTTCTTT
NA | TRBJ1-2 | NA | 17 | TRBV6-6 | CASRQQGLDLTNYGYTF | TGTGCCAGCAGACAACAGGGATTGGACTTAACTAACTATGGCTACACCTTC
TRBD1 | TRBJ2-1 | few | 15 | TRBV19 | CASTLGQGKYNEQFF | TGTGCCAGTACCCTGGGACAGGGAAAATACAATGAGCAGTTCTTC
NA | TRBJ2-5 | few | 14 | TRBV9 | CASSVDGRSETQYF | TGTGCCAGCAGCGTGGACGGGAGATCTGAGACCCAGTACTTC
NA | TRBJ1-2 | NA | 13 | TRBV6-5 | CASGSPGHYGYTF | TGTGCCAGCGGGTCACCGGGGCACTATGGCTACACCTTC
NA | TRBJ2-1 | NA | 17 | TRBV5-1 | CASSWGALAGDYNEQFF | TGCGCCAGCAGCTGGGGGGCCCTGGCGGGAGACTACAATGAGCAGTTCTTC
NA | TRBJ2-1 | NA | 14 | TRBV7-3 | CASSLSGVINEQFF | TGTGCCAGCAGCTTAAGTGGGGTCATCAATGAGCAGTTCTTC
TRBD1 | TRBJ2-1 | NA | 19 | TRBV5-6 | CAGSLARDRAYSDWNEQFF | TGTGCCGGCAGCTTGGCCCGGGACAGGGCCTACAGTGATTGGAATGAGCAGTTCTTC
TRBD1 | TRBJ1-5 | NA | 17 | TRBV6-6 | CASSYRQGDHSNQPQHF | TGTGCCAGCAGTTACAGGCAGGGGGACCATAGCAATCAGCCCCAGCATTTT
TRBD2 | TRBJ2-7 | NA | 18 | TRBV20-1 | CSARDFLAGDRGSYGQYF | TGCAGTGCTAGAGATTTCCTAGCGGGAGATCGAGGCTCCTACGGGCAGTACTTC
TRBD1 | TRBJ1-1 | few | 15 | TRBV10-1 | CASSESTGVEAEAFF | TGCGCCAGCAGTGAGTCCACAGGGGTAGAGGCTGAAGCTTTCTTT
TRBD2 | TRBJ2-1 | NA | 15 | TRBV28 | CASSSHSGTCNEQFF | TGTGCCAGCAGTTCCCATAGCGGGACATGCAATGAGCAGTTCTTC
NA | TRBJ1-5 | NA | 13 | TRBV12-3/TRBV12-4 | CASSLVGNQPQHF | TGTGCCAGCAGTTTGGTAGGGAATCAGCCCCAGCATTTT
NA | TRBJ2-3 | NA | 17 | TRBV6-1 | CASSENIALTRTDTQYF | TGTGCCAGCAGTGAGAATATAGCTCTCACGCGCACAGATACGCAGTATTTT
NA | TRBJ1-6 | NA | 20 | TRBV12-3/TRBV12-4 | CASSFRALGTKGFGNSPLHF | TGTGCCAGCAGTTTTAGGGCGTTGGGGACGAAGGGGTTCGGTAATTCACCCCTCCACTTT